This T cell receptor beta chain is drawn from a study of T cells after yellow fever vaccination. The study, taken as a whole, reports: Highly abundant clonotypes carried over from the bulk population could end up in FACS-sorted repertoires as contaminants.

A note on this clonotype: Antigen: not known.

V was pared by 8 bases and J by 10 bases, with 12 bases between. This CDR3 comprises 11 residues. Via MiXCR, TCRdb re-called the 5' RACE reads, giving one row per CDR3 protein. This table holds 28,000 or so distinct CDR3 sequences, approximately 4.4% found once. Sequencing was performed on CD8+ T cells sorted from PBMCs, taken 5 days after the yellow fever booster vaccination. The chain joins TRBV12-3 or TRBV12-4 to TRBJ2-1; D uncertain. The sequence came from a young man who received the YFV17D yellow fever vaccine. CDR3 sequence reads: CASAESREQFF. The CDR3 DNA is TGTGCCAGCGCGGAAAGCAGAGAGCAGTTCTTC.